This T cell receptor (beta chain) was identified in a study of a mutant IDH1 vaccine in newly diagnosed glioma. Study-wide context: The patients were given eight vaccinations, one each in weeks 1, 3, 5, 7, 11, 15, 19 and 23. Antecedent treatment encompassed radiotherapy, temozolomide, or their combination; the majority received both. The study's findings and limits: Vaccine-induced responses were seen in 93.3% of patients, spanning several MHC alleles.

The table came from immunoSEQ multiplex PCR; TCRdb's copy has only in-frame clones and leaves some out. The sample lists about 32,000 clones, about 78% occurring once. Time point described: week 11, during vaccination. Vaccination used 300 ug of mutant IDH1 20-mer peptide per dose, with topical imiquimod. Trimming took 3 bases from V and 7 from J, leaving 13 bases between them. Germline CDR1 is KGHSH and CDR2 is LQKENI. There are 15 residues in the CDR3. As regards this clone: Its antigen is still unknown.

The receptor's source is a man between 25 and 39 years old with glioma. V gene TRBV18 combines with J gene TRBJ1-6; D remains unclear. Sequenced material: PBMCs, taken from a glioma patient whose treatment included an IDH1 peptide vaccine. In nucleotides, the CDR3 is TGTGCCAGCTCACCGGGCGGAGTACAGAATTCACCCCTCCACTTT. As protein: CASSPGGVQNSPLHF. The full variable domain, its missing parts supplied by reference TRBV18 and TRBJ1-6, is NAGVMQNPRHLVRRRGQEARLRCSPMKGHSHVYWYRQLPEEGLKFMVYLQKENIIDESGMPKERFSAEFPKEGPSILRIQQVVRGDSAAYFCASSPGGVQNSPLHFGNGTRLTVT.